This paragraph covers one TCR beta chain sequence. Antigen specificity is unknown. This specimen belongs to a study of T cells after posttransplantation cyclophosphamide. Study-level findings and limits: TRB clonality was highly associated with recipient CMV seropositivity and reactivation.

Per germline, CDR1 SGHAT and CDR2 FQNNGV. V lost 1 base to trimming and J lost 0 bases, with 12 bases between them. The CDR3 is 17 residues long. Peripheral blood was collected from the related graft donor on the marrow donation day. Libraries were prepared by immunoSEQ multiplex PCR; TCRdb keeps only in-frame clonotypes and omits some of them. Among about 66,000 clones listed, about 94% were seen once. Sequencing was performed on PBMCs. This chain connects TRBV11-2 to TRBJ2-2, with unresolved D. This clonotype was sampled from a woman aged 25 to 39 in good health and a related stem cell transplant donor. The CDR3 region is CASSLGPQGPNTGELFF. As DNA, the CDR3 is TGTGCCAGCAGCTTAGGCCCCCAAGGGCCGAACACCGGGGAGCTGTTTTTT. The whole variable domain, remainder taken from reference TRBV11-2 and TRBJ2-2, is EAGVAQSPRYKIIEKRQSVAFWCNPISGHATLYWYQQILGQGPKLLIQFQNNGVVDDSQLPKDRFSAERLKGVDSTLKIQPAKLEDSAVYLCASSLGPQGPNTGELFFGEGSRLTVL.